Listed here are 4 T cell receptor beta chains from one sample, sequenced in a study of blood T cell repertoires in COVID-19. This table comes from immunoSEQ multiplex PCR, and its TCRdb copy is limited to in-frame clones, with some not included. The data hold under 400,000 clones, with 80% to 90% observed a single time. The sample taken for sequencing was PBMCs or T cells enriched from blood (not recorded which). These receptors all stem from a woman aged 40-49 years with acute COVID-19.

The count of this clone is one. V usage is TRBV19 and J usage is TRBJ1-1; 7 nucleotides align to TRBD1. The junction had 8 bases not matched to a gene; V was cut back by 6 bases and J by 7 bases. The CDR3 contains 13 residues. CDR1 is LNHDA and CDR2 is SQIVND in the germline V gene (reference sequence). The CDR3 region is CASRVQGKGEAFF. In nucleotides, the CDR3 is TGTGCCAGTAGGGTACAGGGGAAGGGTGAAGCTTTCTTT.

The rearrangement uses TRBV5-1 and TRBJ1-1; TRBD1 agrees at 8 bases. The CDR3 is 15 residues long. Trimming took 3 bases from V and 0 from J; bases not matched to a gene: 4. CDR1 is SGHRS and CDR2 is YFSETQ in the germline V gene. CDR3 loop: CASSSGGTLNTEAFF. The CDR3 DNA is TGCGCCAGCAGCTCAGGGGGCACGCTGAACACTGAAGCTTTCTTT.

The rearrangement joins TRBV7-9 to TRBJ2-1; 10 bases match TRBD2. Trimming cost V 2 bases and J 8 bases; bases outside gene matches: 9. The CDR3 has 16 amino acids. In germline, CDR1 is SEHNR, CDR2 FQNEAQ (reference sequence). DNA of the CDR3: TGTGCCAGCAGCTTAATGGGTCTAGCGGGGGTGGATGAGCAGTTCTTC. It specifies CASSLMGLAGVDEQFF.

This chain joins TRBV7-8 and TRBJ2-3; 7 bases align to TRBD2. With V trimmed by 4 bases and J by 1 base, 2 bases remained unmatched. Per germline, CDR1 SGHVS and CDR2 FQNEAQ. This CDR3 has 14 residues. The CDR3 DNA follows: TGTGCCAGCAGCTGGAGCGGGGGCACAGATACGCAGTATTTT. It translates to CASSWSGGTDTQYF.